The clone carrying this TCR beta chain was seen at least ten times. This entry comes from a study of T cells in Graves' hyperthyroidism and ophthalmopathy. TCR beta CDR3 sequences were amplified from RNA transcripts. First-round RT-PCR targeting the TCR CDR3 was performed with the HTBI primer set. One entry per CDR3 protein results from TCRdb running MiXCR on the multiplex PCR reads. The sample lists 450,000 to 600,000 distinct CDR3 sequences; 12% to 15% were seen once. Germline assignment: CDR1 MDHEN and CDR2 SYDVKM. The CDR3 loop spans 19 amino acids. The V gene end was trimmed by 1 base and the J gene end by 6 bases; junction bases not matched to a gene: 18. Graves' hyperthyroidism was deemed stable absent ophthalmopathy progression within 18 months.

The sequence came from a woman aged 40 to 55 with Graves' hyperthyroidism. J is TRBJ2-7 and V is TRBV28, with TRBD2 identical over 10 bases. The sample taken for sequencing was blood. The CDR3 region has the DNA TGTGCCAGCAGTTTATTAGCGGGAGGACCTCCTACGAGCATGGGCGAGCAGTACTTC. Translating gives CASSLLAGGPPTSMGEQYF.